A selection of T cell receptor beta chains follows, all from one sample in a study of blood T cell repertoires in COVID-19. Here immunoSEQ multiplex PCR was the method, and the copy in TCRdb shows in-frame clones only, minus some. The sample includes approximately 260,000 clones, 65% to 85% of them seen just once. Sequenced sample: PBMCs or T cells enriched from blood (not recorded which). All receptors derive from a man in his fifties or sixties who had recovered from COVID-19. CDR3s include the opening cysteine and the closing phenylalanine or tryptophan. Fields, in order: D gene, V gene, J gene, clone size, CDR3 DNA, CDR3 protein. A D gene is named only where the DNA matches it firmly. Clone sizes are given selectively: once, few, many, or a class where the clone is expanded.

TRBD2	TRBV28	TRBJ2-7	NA	TGTGCCAGCAGTCCGAAACCGGGACTAGCGGGAAACTTC	CASSPKPGLAGNF
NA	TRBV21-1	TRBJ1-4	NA	TGTGCCAGCAGCTTCCGGACCGGGGTCTATGAAAAACTGTTTTTT	CASSFRTGVYEKLFF
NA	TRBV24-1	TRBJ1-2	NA	TGTGCCACCAGTGATTCGGGGGAGGGCTACACCTTC	CATSDSGEGYTF
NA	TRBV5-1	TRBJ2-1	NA	TGCGCCAGCAGCCAACAGGGAGGGACCTACAATGAGCAGTTCTTC	CASSQQGGTYNEQFF
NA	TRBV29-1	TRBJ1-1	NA	TGCAGCGCCCGCCCACACCCCAACACTGAAGCTTTCTTT	CSARPHPNTEAFF
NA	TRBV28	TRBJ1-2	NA	TGTGCCAGCAGTTTACAGGGATTTGGGGGCTACACCTTC	CASSLQGFGGYTF
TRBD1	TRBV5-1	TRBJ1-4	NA	TGCGCCAGCAGCTACCACAGGGGTACAGCTAATGAAAAACTGTTTTTT	CASSYHRGTANEKLFF
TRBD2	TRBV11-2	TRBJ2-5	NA	TGTGCCAGCAGCTTAGTGCGGGGGGGCCAAGAGACCCAGTACTTC	CASSLVRGGQETQYF
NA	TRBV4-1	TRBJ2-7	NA	TGCGCCAGCAGCCAAGGGACGGGACTGTCATACGAGCAGTACTTC	CASSQGTGLSYEQYF
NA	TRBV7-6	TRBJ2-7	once	TGTGCCAGCAGCTTAGCGAAGGAGAAGAGCTACGAGCAGTACTTC	CASSLAKEKSYEQYF
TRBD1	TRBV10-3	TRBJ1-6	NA	TGTGCCATCAGTGGGACAGGGGATAATTCACCCCTCCACTTT	CAISGTGDNSPLHF
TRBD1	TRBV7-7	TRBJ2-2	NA	TGTGCTAGCAGTCCGGACAGGGTAAACACCGGGGAGCTGTTTTTT	CASSPDRVNTGELFF
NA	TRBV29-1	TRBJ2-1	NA	TGCAGCCTCACTATATTCGGGACTTTTAACAATGAGCAGTTCTTC	CSLTIFGTFNNEQFF
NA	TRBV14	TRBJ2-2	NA	TGTGCCAGCAGCCAAGAAGACTACCCCGGACAGAGATACGACACCGGGGAGCTGTTTTTT	CASSQEDYPGQRYDTGELFF
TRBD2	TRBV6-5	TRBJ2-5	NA	TGTGCCAGCAGCAAAAGCGGGACGAACCAAGAGACCCAGTACTTC	CASSKSGTNQETQYF
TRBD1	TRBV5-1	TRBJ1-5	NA	TGCGCCAGCAGGTTGGGGACAGGTAGGAATCAGCCCCAGCATTTT	CASRLGTGRNQPQHF
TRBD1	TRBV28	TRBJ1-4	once	TGTGCCAGCAATACGGGACAGGGAGGGGAAAAACTGTTTTTT	CASNTGQGGEKLFF
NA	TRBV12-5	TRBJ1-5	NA	TGTGCTAGTGGTTTGGTTGGAGGGCACGGTCAGCCCCAGCATTTT	CASGLVGGHGQPQHF
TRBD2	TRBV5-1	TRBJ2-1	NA	TGCGCCAGCAGCCTCCCCCGGGAGGTCTACAATGAGCAGTTCTTC	CASSLPREVYNEQFF
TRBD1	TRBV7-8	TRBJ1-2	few	TGTGCCAGCAGCTCGAACAGGGGGCGCAATGGCTACACCTTC	CASSSNRGRNGYTF
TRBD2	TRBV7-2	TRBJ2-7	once	TGTGCCAGCAGCTTTCTTAGCGGGAGTGTGAACGAGCAGTACTTC	CASSFLSGSVNEQYF